A single sample is the source of the 12 T cell receptor beta chains below, sequenced in a study of cytomegalovirus exposure and HLA in healthy donors. Use of 60 Vbeta and 13 Jbeta primers characterized the PCR. Assay: immunoSEQ multiplex PCR; the TCRdb copy retains only in-frame clones and omits some. The table lists some 90,000 clones, 60% to 80% of them singletons. The specimen sequenced was PBMCs. Receptors were obtained from a woman aged 50 to 60 in good health and CMV-seropositive.

This clone showed up just once. Here the CDR3 DNA reads TGTGCCATCAGCCCTGACAGGGGTGAGACCCAGTACTTC. This sequence encodes CAISPDRGETQYF. The chain couples TRBV10-3 to TRBJ2-5, with 8 bases lining up with TRBD1. V was clipped by 6 bases and J by 5 bases; unmatched bases: 5. The length of the CDR3 is 13 residues. Germline lookup yields CDR1 ENHRY and CDR2 SYGVKD.

The V call is TRBV6-5, the J call TRBJ1-2, with D hard to call. The germline V gene encodes CDR1 MNHEY and CDR2 SVGAGI. The CDR3 extends over 15 amino acids. The V end was cut by 6 bases, the J end by 6 bases, with 20 bases between. The CDR3 region is CASSYHGKGEHGYTF. CDR3 coding DNA: TGTGCCAGCAGCTACCACGGGAAAGGCGAACATGGCTACACCTTC.

V gene TRBV6-5 combines with J gene TRBJ2-7; 7 positions match TRBD2. The V and J ends lost 3 bases and 7 bases, in that order; junction bases with no gene match: 6. The CDR3 length is 13 residues. CDR1 and CDR2 from the germline V gene are MNHEY and SVGAGI. The chain's CDR3 is CASSYLAVREQYV. The DNA for the CDR3 is TGTGCCAGCAGTTATCTAGCGGTTAGGGAGCAGTACGTC.

V usage is TRBV6-1 and J usage is TRBJ1-3; TRBD1 matches 10 bases. CDR1 is MNHNS and CDR2 is SASEGT in the germline V gene. With 10 bases clipped from V and 1 base from J, the junction kept 7 bases outside the gene matches. The CDR3 totals 15 residues. The DNA for the CDR3 is TGTGCCACCGGGACAGGGGTTAATTCTGGAAACACCATATATTTT. Its translation: CATGTGVNSGNTIYF.

V gene TRBV7-6 combines with J gene TRBJ2-5; D not certain. There are 15 residues in the CDR3. V shed 2 bases and J shed 4 bases, with 14 bases lying between them. Germline V gene sequence: CDR1 SGHVS, CDR2 FNYEAQ. The CDR3 nucleotides read TGTGCCAGCAGCTTAACGAACCTAGAATCAGAGACCCAGTACTTC. Translation: CASSLTNLESETQYF.

The chain employs TRBV6-1 and TRBJ2-3, with D possibly matching TRBD1 (5 bases). With 2 bases removed from V and 5 bases from J, the gap between germline ends came to 8 bases. The CDR3 loop spans 13 amino acids. Germline V gene lookup returns CDR1 MNHNS and CDR2 SASEGT. CDR3 nucleotide sequence: TGTGCCAGCAGTGAACAGGGTCAAGATACGCAGTATTTT. Its protein product is CASSEQGQDTQYF.

The rearrangement joins TRBV7-9 to TRBJ1-1, with a possible D match to TRBD1 (5 bases). CDR3 length: 13 amino acids. Germline-derived CDR1 and CDR2 are SEHNR and FQNEAQ (reference sequence). The V and J ends lost 3 bases and 6 bases respectively, with 11 bases between them. The CDR3 protein is CASSLAWGAEAFF. CDR3 sequence (DNA): TGTGCCAGCAGCTTGGCATGGGGCGCTGAAGCTTTCTTT.

The chain recombines TRBV12-5 with TRBJ1-4, with TRBD1 as a possible D gene (5 bases). Per the germline V gene, CDR1 is LGHNT and CDR2 is FRNRAP. This CDR3 spans 14 amino acids. Deletions cut 6 bases from V and 6 bases from J, with 14 bases between. DNA for the CDR3: TGTGCTAGTGGCCCGGGACTCGGGGATGAAAAACTGTTTTTT. Residues: CASGPGLGDEKLFF. The full variable domain, in which reference TRBV12-5 and TRBJ1-4 provide the parts outside the CDR3, is DARVTQTPRHKVTEMGQEVTMRCQPILGHNTVFWYRQTMMQGLELLAYFRNRAPLDDSGMPKDRFSAEMPDATLATLKIQPSEPRDSAVYFCASGPGLGDEKLFFGSGTQLSVL.

The chain recombines TRBV7-2 with TRBJ2-3; 10 bases agree with TRBD2. The CDR3 is 18 residues long. Germline CDR1 and CDR2: SGHTA and FQGNSA. The V segment lost 3 bases and the J segment 1 base; nucleotides outside the gene matches: 10. The CDR3 sequence is CASSLPGLAVIGTDTQYF. CDR3 nucleotide sequence: TGTGCCAGCAGCTTGCCAGGACTAGCGGTGATTGGCACAGATACGCAGTATTTT.

The V and J genes are TRBV29-1 and TRBJ1-2; TRBD1 might be the D (5 bases). The V gene's germline CDR1 is SQVTM and CDR2 ANQGSEA. This CDR3 has 13 amino acids. Trimming removed 4 bases at V and 4 bases at J, with 13 bases between. CDR3 protein: CSVADGGGYGYTF. Written as DNA, the CDR3 is TGCAGCGTTGCCGATGGGGGGGGCTATGGCTACACCTTC.

The chain recombines TRBV5-8 with TRBJ2-3, with 7 nucleotides matching TRBD1. This CDR3 is 15 amino acids long. Germline V gene sequence: CDR1 SGHTS, CDR2 YDEGEE. Trimming took 4 bases from V and 4 from J; bases not matched to a gene: 9. The CDR3 loop reads CASSPGQVRPDTQYF. The CDR3 DNA is TGTGCCAGCAGCCCCGGACAGGTTCGACCAGATACGCAGTATTTT. The full variable domain, in which reference TRBV5-8 and TRBJ2-3 provide the parts outside the CDR3, is EAGVTQSPTHLIKTRGQQATLRCSPISGHTSVYWYQQALGLGLQFLLWYDEGEERNRGNFPPRFSGRQFPNYSSELNVNALELEDSALYLCASSPGQVRPDTQYFGPGTRLTVL.

The CDR3 loop reads CASGARDWFSEQFF. The CDR3 nucleotides read TGCGCCAGCGGGGCGAGGGACTGGTTTAGTGAGCAGTTCTTC. The chain has TRBV5-1 and TRBJ2-1; TRBD2 might be the D (6 bases). CDR3 size: 14 residues. The V gene lost 7 bases and the J gene lost 9 bases, with 20 bases spanning the gap. Germline CDR1 reads SGHRS; CDR2 reads YFSETQ.